A single TCR beta chain is shown here with its context. The sample is drawn from a study of T cell changes during pregnancy in multiple sclerosis. The CDR3 has 14 amino acids. CDR1 is MNHNS, CDR2 SASEGT, per germline. V lost 1 base to trimming and J lost 7 bases; unmatched junction nucleotides: 4. TCRdb's table, derived via immunoSEQ multiplex PCR, lists solely in-frame clones and lacks some. The sample consists of 65,000 to 85,000 clones, roughly 91% of them appearing once. The source of this sequence is a female donor with multiple sclerosis, enrolled in a pregnancy study. The specimen was CD4+ T cells from peripheral blood mononuclear cells, collected after pregnancy. The J gene is TRBJ1-5, the V gene TRBV6-1; 7 bases align to TRBD1. This CDR3 reads CASSEGTGEQPQHF. For the CDR3, the DNA is TGTGCCAGCAGTGAAGGGACAGGAGAGCAGCCCCAGCATTTT.